Below, one T cell receptor (beta chain) is given with its context. The data were taken from a study of blood T cell repertoires in COVID-19. Study-wide background: From the United States, Italy and Spain came samples of acute and convalescent COVID-19.

Germline V gives CDR1 SQVTM, CDR2 ANQGSEA. The CDR3 totals 13 residues. The ends were cut back, 3 bases at V and 4 bases at J, with 10 bases in the middle. Sequencing used immunoSEQ multiplex PCR; TCRdb keeps in-frame clones, though not all of them. The table records 220,000 or so clones, 80% to 85% of them present only once. The sequenced material came from peripheral blood. The chain joins TRBV29-1 to TRBJ1-3; TRBD1 might be the D (6 bases). The sequence was obtained from a man in his thirties or forties with active or convalescent COVID-19. CDR3 in amino acids: CSVDAGAGNTIYF. The CDR3 nucleotides read TGCAGCGTTGATGCAGGGGCAGGAAACACCATATATTTT.